This TCR beta chain was sequenced in a study of cytomegalovirus exposure and HLA in healthy donors. The CDR3 consists of 15 residues. J was trimmed by 7 bases and V by 11 bases; bases with no gene match: 14. Germline CDR1 is SNHLY and CDR2 is FYNNEI. With 60 Vbeta and 13 Jbeta primers, the PCR was carried out. Authors' methods: Later analysis identified tens of millions of unique TCR beta chains, about 10 million shared. TCRdb's table, derived via immunoSEQ multiplex PCR, lists solely in-frame clones and lacks some. The V and J calls and clone size are taken from that table; D and trimming were inferred from the DNA. The data show approximately 140,000 clones, around three quarters seen once.

This receptor was taken from a woman aged 55-75 years in good health and CMV-seropositive. Input material: PBMCs. The chain couples TRBV2 to TRBJ1-4; 9 positions agree with TRBD1. The CDR3 DNA reads as TGTGCCGCATGGGGTCCGACAGGGGGAGGTGAAAAACTGTTTTTT. As protein: CAAWGPTGGGEKLFF.